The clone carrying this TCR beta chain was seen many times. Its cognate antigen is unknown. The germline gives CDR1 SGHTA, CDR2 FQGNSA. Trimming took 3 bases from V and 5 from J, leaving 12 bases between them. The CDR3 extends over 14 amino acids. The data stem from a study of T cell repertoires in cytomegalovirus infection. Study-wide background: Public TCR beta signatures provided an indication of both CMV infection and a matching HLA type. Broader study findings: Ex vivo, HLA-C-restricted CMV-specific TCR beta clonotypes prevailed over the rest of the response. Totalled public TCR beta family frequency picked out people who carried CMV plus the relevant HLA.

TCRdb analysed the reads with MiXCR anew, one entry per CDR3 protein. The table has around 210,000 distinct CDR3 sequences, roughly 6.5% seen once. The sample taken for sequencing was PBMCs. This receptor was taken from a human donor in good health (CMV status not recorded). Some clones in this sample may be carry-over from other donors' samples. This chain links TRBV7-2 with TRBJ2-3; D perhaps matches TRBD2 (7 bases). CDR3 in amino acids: CASSLGGREDTQYF. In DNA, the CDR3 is TGTGCCAGCAGCTTGGGGGGGCGAGAAGATACGCAGTATTTT.